A selection of T cell receptor beta chains follows, all from one sample in a study of cytomegalovirus exposure and HLA in healthy donors. TCRdb keeps only in-frame clones here, not all; method: immunoSEQ multiplex PCR. The sample carries about 120,000 clones, over 70% recorded once. Sequenced input: PBMCs. These receptors were taken from a man in his forties or fifties in good health and CMV-seropositive. Each CDR3 is given with its conserved first and last residue. Fields, in order: CDR3 DNA, CDR3 protein, V gene, D gene, J gene, clone size. D genes are given only for firm matches. The size entry is marked missing in some rows and otherwise reads once, few, many or a size class.

CDR3 DNA: TGTGCCAGCAGCGTACCAGGGGCGAGCTATGGCTACACCTTC
CDR3 protein: CASSVPGASYGYTF
V gene: TRBV9
D gene: NA
J gene: TRBJ1-2
clone size: NA

CDR3 DNA: TGTGCCAGTAGTATAGATTCGGCGGGGACCTACGAGCAGTACTTC
CDR3 protein: CASSIDSAGTYEQYF
V gene: TRBV19
D gene: NA
J gene: TRBJ2-7
clone size: NA

CDR3 DNA: TGCGCCAGCAGCCAAGGTCTAGCGGGGGGGTACTCTGGGGCCAACGTCCTGACTTTC
CDR3 protein: CASSQGLAGGYSGANVLTF
V gene: TRBV4-3
D gene: TRBD2
J gene: TRBJ2-6
clone size: NA

CDR3 DNA: TGTGCCAGCAGCTTCATAACAGGGGGCGTGTACACTGAAGCTTTCTTT
CDR3 protein: CASSFITGGVYTEAFF
V gene: TRBV5-6
D gene: TRBD1
J gene: TRBJ1-1
clone size: NA

CDR3 DNA: TGTGCCAGCAGTGACTCGGAGCGGGGGGAATACAATGAGCAGTTCTTC
CDR3 protein: CASSDSERGEYNEQFF
V gene: TRBV6-4
D gene: TRBD2
J gene: TRBJ2-1
clone size: few

CDR3 DNA: TGTGCCTGGAGCGGGACAGGGGGCCCAGATACGCAGTATTTT
CDR3 protein: CAWSGTGGPDTQYF
V gene: TRBV30
D gene: TRBD1
J gene: TRBJ2-3
clone size: NA

CDR3 DNA: TGCGCCAGCAGCCAAGACCGTCAGGGAAGTGAAAAACTGTTTTTT
CDR3 protein: CASSQDRQGSEKLFF
V gene: TRBV4-1
D gene: NA
J gene: TRBJ1-4
clone size: NA

CDR3 DNA: TGTGCCAGCAGCTCCACAGGGGGCTGGTACGAGCAGTACTTC
CDR3 protein: CASSSTGGWYEQYF
V gene: TRBV7-9
D gene: TRBD1
J gene: TRBJ2-7
clone size: NA

CDR3 DNA: TGTGCCAGCTCACCGGTAGCGGGAGGAGAGACCCAGTACTTC
CDR3 protein: CASSPVAGGETQYF
V gene: TRBV18
D gene: TRBD2
J gene: TRBJ2-5
clone size: NA

CDR3 DNA: TGTGCCAGCAGCTCTGGCAGGGGCAGCACAGATACGCAGTATTTT
CDR3 protein: CASSSGRGSTDTQYF
V gene: TRBV11-1
D gene: NA
J gene: TRBJ2-3
clone size: NA

CDR3 DNA: TGTGCCAGTAACGGCCCGAAAGGGGCTGGCTACACCTTC
CDR3 protein: CASNGPKGAGYTF
V gene: TRBV28
D gene: NA
J gene: TRBJ1-2
clone size: NA

CDR3 DNA: TGTGCCAGCAGTGAAAGCTCCCCAGGGTGGCCCCAGCATTTT
CDR3 protein: CASSESSPGWPQHF
V gene: TRBV25-1
D gene: NA
J gene: TRBJ1-5
clone size: NA

CDR3 DNA: TGTGCCAGCAGCTTAGTCCAGGGGGCTGATGAGCAGTTCTTC
CDR3 protein: CASSLVQGADEQFF
V gene: TRBV7-9
D gene: TRBD1
J gene: TRBJ2-1
clone size: few

CDR3 DNA: TGTGCCAGTAGTACAGCGGGCCCGGGAGGCATTCAGTACTTC
CDR3 protein: CASSTAGPGGIQYF
V gene: TRBV19
D gene: TRBD2
J gene: TRBJ2-4
clone size: NA

CDR3 DNA: TGTGCCAGCAGCAGGGACACTGAAGCTTTCTTT
CDR3 protein: CASSRDTEAFF
V gene: TRBV6-5
D gene: NA
J gene: TRBJ1-1
clone size: once

CDR3 DNA: TGTGCCAGCAGTTACCAGCGGGGCTACACCTTC
CDR3 protein: CASSYQRGYTF
V gene: TRBV6-5
D gene: NA
J gene: TRBJ1-2
clone size: once

CDR3 DNA: TGTGCCAGCAGCCGACAACTCACCGGGGAGCTGTTTTTT
CDR3 protein: CASSRQLTGELFF
V gene: TRBV2
D gene: NA
J gene: TRBJ2-2
clone size: NA

CDR3 DNA: TGTGCCAGCAGCCCCCGCCGGGATTTAAATTCACCCCTCCACTTT
CDR3 protein: CASSPRRDLNSPLHF
V gene: TRBV9
D gene: NA
J gene: TRBJ1-6
clone size: once

CDR3 DNA: TGTGCCAGCAGCCGTGGGACAATAGGCTACACCTTC
CDR3 protein: CASSRGTIGYTF
V gene: TRBV5-6
D gene: NA
J gene: TRBJ1-2
clone size: NA

CDR3 DNA: TGTGCCAGCTCACCCCTTACGACTAGCGGGGGATCCTACGAGCAGTACTTC
CDR3 protein: CASSPLTTSGGSYEQYF
V gene: TRBV18
D gene: TRBD2
J gene: TRBJ2-7
clone size: NA

CDR3 DNA: TGTGCCAGCAGTTACTCCGTGGGCGGGAATGGCTACACCTTC
CDR3 protein: CASSYSVGGNGYTF
V gene: TRBV6-5
D gene: NA
J gene: TRBJ1-2
clone size: NA

CDR3 DNA: TGTGCCAGCCAGGGGACAGTACAAGAGACCCAGTACTTC
CDR3 protein: CASQGTVQETQYF
V gene: TRBV28
D gene: TRBD1
J gene: TRBJ2-5
clone size: NA

CDR3 DNA: TGTGCCTGTGACAGGGGAAGCTCCTACGAGCAGTACTTC
CDR3 protein: CACDRGSSYEQYF
V gene: TRBV30
D gene: TRBD1
J gene: TRBJ2-7
clone size: once

CDR3 DNA: TGTGCCAGCAGCTTAGTCGGAAGCGGGAGGCGCACAGATACGCAGTATTTT
CDR3 protein: CASSLVGSGRRTDTQYF
V gene: TRBV7-9
D gene: TRBD2
J gene: TRBJ2-3
clone size: NA

CDR3 DNA: TGTGCCTTTGGACTTAACACAGATACGCAGTATTTT
CDR3 protein: CAFGLNTDTQYF
V gene: TRBV30
D gene: NA
J gene: TRBJ2-3
clone size: few

CDR3 DNA: TGTGCCAGCAGCTACCTCGTAGCCTCCTACGGGCAGTACTTC
CDR3 protein: CASSYLVASYGQYF
V gene: TRBV11-2
D gene: NA
J gene: TRBJ2-7
clone size: NA

CDR3 DNA: TGTGCCAGTAGGAGACGGACTAGCGGGACCATCTCCTACGAGCAGTACTTC
CDR3 protein: CASRRRTSGTISYEQYF
V gene: TRBV19
D gene: TRBD2
J gene: TRBJ2-7
clone size: NA